This TCR beta chain was identified during a study of T-cell memory formation after mild COVID-19. General study findings and limits: Some responding clones appeared in pre-infection memory, suggesting cross-reactive memory joined. The study found balanced CD4/CD8 in clones contracting day 15 to 85 and a CD4+ lean in later expanders. A second wave of clones peaked on day 37, and their SARS-CoV-2 specificity went unconfirmed.

It was 5'RACE with constant-segment primers that produced the TCR alpha and TCR beta cDNA libraries, which carried sample barcodes and UMIs. TCRdb passed the 5' RACE reads through MiXCR, listing each CDR3 protein once. The sample carries 90,000 to 120,000 distinct CDR3 sequences, over 15% recorded once. The germline V gene has CDR1 ENHRY and CDR2 SYGVKD. V was pared by 8 bases and J by 5 bases, with 6 bases of the junction left unmatched. The CDR3 is made up of 13 amino acids. As concerns this clonotype: Its specificity is unknown.

This receptor was identified in a man between 18 and 29 years old who had mild COVID-19 (a few samples of this study predate the infection). Cell type and time point are not known. The chain has TRBV10-3 and TRBJ1-1, with 9 nucleotides matching TRBD1. The sample comprised PBMCs or a T cell subset sorted from them (not recorded which). The CDR3 DNA reads TGTGCCATCTCCGGGACAGGGAAAACTGAAGCTTTCTTT. It specifies CAISGTGKTEAFF.